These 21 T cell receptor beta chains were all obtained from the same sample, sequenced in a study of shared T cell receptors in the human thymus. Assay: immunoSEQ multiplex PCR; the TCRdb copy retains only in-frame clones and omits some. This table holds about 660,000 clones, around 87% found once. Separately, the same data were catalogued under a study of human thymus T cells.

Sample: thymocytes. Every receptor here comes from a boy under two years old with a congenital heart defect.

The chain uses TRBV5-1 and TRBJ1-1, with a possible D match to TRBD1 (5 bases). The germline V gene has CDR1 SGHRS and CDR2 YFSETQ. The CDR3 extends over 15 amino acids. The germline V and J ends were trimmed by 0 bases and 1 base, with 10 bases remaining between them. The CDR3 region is CASSLGGDRNTEAFF. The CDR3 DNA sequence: TGCGCCAGCAGCTTGGGTGGCGACAGGAACACTGAAGCTTTCTTT.

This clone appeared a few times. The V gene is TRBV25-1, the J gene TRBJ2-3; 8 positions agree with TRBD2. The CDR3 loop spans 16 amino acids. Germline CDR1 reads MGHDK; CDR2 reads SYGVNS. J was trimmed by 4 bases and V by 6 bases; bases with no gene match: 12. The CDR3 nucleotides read TGTGCCAGCAGCCCTACCGCTAGCGGGTCCCCAGATACGCAGTATTTT. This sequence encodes CASSPTASGSPDTQYF.

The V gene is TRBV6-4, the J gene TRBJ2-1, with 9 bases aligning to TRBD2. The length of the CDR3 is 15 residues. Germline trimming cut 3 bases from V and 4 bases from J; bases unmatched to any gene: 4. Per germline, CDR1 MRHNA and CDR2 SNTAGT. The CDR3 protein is CASSESSGVYNEQFF. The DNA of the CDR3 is TGTGCCAGCAGTGAATCTAGCGGGGTGTACAATGAGCAGTTCTTC.

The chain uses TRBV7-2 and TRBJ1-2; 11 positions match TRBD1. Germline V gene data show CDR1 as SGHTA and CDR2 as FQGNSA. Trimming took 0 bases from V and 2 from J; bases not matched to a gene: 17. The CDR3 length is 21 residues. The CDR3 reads CASSLAYGQGASNSVNYGYTF. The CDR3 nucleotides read TGTGCCAGCAGCTTAGCGTACGGACAGGGGGCTTCTAATTCCGTCAACTATGGCTACACCTTC.

CDR3 amino acids: CASSCYPGQKNEKLFF. The CDR3 nucleotides read TGTGCCAGCAGCTGTTACCCGGGACAGAAAAATGAAAAACTGTTTTTT. J is TRBJ1-4 and V is TRBV5-6; TRBD1 matches at 7 bases. V gave up 3 bases and J gave up 5 bases; unmatched junction bases: 10. CDR1 SGHDT and CDR2 YYEEEE come from the germline V gene. The CDR3 extends over 16 amino acids.

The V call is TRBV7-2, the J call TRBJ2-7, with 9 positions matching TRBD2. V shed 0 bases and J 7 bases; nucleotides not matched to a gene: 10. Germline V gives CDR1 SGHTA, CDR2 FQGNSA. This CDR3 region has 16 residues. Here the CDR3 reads CASSLAKLAGFKEQYF. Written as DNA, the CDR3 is TGTGCCAGCAGCTTAGCGAAGCTAGCGGGGTTTAAGGAGCAGTACTTC.

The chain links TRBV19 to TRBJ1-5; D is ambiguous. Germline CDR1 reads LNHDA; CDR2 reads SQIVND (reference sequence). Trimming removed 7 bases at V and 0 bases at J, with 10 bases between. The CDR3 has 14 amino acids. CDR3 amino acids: CASTYLTSNQPQHF. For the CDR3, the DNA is TGTGCCAGTACCTATCTCACTAGCAATCAGCCCCAGCATTTT.

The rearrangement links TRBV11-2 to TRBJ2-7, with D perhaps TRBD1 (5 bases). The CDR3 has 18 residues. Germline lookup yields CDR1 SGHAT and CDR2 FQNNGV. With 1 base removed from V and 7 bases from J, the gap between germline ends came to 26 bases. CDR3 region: CASSLAGRSTARAGEQYF. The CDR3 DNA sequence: TGTGCCAGCAGCTTAGCCGGCCGGTCGACAGCCCGGGCCGGTGAGCAGTACTTC.

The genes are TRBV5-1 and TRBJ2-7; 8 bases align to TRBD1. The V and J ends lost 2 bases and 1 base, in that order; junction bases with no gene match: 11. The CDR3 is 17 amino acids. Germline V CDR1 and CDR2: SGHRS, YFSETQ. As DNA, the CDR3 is TGCGCCAGCAGCTTCCCTCCAAGACAGGGGCGATCCTACGAGCAGTACTTC. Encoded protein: CASSFPPRQGRSYEQYF. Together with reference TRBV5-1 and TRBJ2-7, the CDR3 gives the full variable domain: KAGVTQTPRYLIKTRGQQVTLSCSPISGHRSVSWYQQTPGQGLQFLFEYFSETQRNKGNFPGRFSGRQFSNSRSEMNVSTLELGDSALYLCASSFPPRQGRSYEQYFGPGTRLTVT.

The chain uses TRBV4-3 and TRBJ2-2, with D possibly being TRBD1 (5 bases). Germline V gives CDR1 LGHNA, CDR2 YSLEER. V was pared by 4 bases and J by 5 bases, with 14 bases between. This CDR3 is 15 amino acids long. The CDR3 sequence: CASSPISQGTGELFF. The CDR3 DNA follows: TGCGCCAGCAGCCCCATCAGCCAGGGAACCGGGGAGCTGTTTTTT.

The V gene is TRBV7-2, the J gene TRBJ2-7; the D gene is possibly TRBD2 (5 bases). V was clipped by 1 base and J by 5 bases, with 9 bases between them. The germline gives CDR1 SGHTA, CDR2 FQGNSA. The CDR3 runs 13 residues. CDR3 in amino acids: CASSLESGHEQYF. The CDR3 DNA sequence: TGTGCCAGCAGCTTAGAGAGCGGCCACGAGCAGTACTTC.

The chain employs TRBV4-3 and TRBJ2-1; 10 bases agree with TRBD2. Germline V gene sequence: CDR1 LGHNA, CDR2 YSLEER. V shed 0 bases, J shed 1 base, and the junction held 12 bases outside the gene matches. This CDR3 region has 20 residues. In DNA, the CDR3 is TGCGCCAGCAGCCAAGATTCGGCCAGCGGGGGGGCTATGTCCTACAATGAGCAGTTCTTC. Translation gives CASSQDSASGGAMSYNEQFF.

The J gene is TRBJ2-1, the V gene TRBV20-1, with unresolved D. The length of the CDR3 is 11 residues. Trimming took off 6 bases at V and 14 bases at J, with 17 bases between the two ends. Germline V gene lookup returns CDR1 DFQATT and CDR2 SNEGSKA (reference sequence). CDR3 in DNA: TGCAGTGCCACTGGTTACCGTCGAGAGTTCTTC. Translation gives CSATGYRREFF.

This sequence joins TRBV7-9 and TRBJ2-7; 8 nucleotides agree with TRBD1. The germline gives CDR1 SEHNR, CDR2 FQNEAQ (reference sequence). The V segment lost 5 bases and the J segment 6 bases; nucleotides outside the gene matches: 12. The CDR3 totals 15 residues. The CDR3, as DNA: TGTGCCAGCAGCCCCTCCGGGACAGGCGGTTGCGAGCAGTACTTC. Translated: CASSPSGTGGCEQYF.

CDR3 DNA sequence: TGCGCCAGCAGCCATCCGGGGGGCCCCTATAATTCACCCCTCCACTTT. It encodes CASSHPGGPYNSPLHF. The V and J genes are TRBV4-1 and TRBJ1-6; possibly TRBD1 for D (6 bases). Trimming took 3 bases from V and 2 from J, leaving 11 bases between them. The CDR3 covers 16 residues. The germline CDR1 and CDR2 sequences are MGHRA and YSYEKL.

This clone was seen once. The CDR3 is CASSSRGTGELFF. The CDR3 DNA follows: TGTGCCAGCAGTAGCAGGGGAACCGGGGAGCTGTTTTTT. The V and J genes are TRBV25-1 and TRBJ2-2, with D maybe TRBD1 (6 bases). V lost 5 bases and J 5 bases, leaving 9 bases between the germline ends. This CDR3 region has 13 residues. Germline V CDR1 and CDR2: MGHDK, SYGVNS.

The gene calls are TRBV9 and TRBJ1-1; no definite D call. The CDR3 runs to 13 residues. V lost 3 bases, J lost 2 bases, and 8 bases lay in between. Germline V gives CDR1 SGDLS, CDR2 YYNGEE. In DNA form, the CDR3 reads TGTGCCAGCAGCGGTGACAAAAACACTGAAGCTTTCTTT. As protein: CASSGDKNTEAFF.

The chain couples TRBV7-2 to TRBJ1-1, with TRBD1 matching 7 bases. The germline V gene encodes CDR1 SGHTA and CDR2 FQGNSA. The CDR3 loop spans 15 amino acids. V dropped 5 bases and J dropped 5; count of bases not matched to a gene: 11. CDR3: CASSPPQGKDTEAFF. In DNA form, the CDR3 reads TGTGCCAGCAGCCCCCCACAGGGGAAAGATACTGAAGCTTTCTTT. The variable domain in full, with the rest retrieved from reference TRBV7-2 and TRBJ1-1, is GAGVSQSPSNKVTEKGKDVELRCDPISGHTALYWYRQSLGQGLEFLIYFQGNSAPDKSGLPSDRFSAERTGGSVSTLTIQRTQQEDSAVYLCASSPPQGKDTEAFFGQGTRLTVV.

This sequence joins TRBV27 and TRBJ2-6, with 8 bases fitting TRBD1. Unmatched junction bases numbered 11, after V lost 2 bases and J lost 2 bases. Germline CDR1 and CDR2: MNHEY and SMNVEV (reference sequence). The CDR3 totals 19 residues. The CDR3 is CASSLGQGPYNTGANVLTF. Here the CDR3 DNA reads TGTGCCAGCAGTTTAGGACAGGGCCCCTATAATACTGGGGCCAACGTCCTGACTTTC.

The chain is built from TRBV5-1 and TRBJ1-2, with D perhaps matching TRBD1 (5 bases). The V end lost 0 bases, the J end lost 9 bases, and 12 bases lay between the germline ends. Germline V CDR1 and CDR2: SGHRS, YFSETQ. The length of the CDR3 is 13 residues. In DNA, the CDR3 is TGCGCCAGCAGCTTGGCTGCAGGGTTGTGCTACACCTTC. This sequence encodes CASSLAAGLCYTF.

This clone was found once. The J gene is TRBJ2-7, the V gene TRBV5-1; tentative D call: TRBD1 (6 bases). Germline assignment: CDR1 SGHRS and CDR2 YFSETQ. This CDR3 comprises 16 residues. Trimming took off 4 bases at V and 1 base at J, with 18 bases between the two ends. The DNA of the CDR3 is TGCGCCAGCAGCGATGGTGACAGGAGGCATTCCTACGAGCAGTACTTC. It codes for CASSDGDRRHSYEQYF.